These T cell receptor beta chains were read from a single sample in a study of human T cells and chemical hapten exposure. TCRdb used MiXCR to reprocess the RACE reads, holding one entry per CDR3 protein. This table has 120,000 or so distinct CDR3 sequences, around 15% appearing once. The material was whole blood, obtained in connection with sensitization to the hapten diphenylcyclopropenone (DPC). These TCRs come from a young man with alopecia areata. Some clones in this sample may be carry-over from other donors' samples. The CDR3 runs from the conserved cysteine through the conserved F or W. D genes are given only for firm matches. Part of the rows lack a size; the others show once, few, many or a class for expanded clones.

d_gene: .; abundance: .; v_gene: TRBV29-1; j_gene: TRBJ2-7; len: 11; CDR3nt: TGCAGCGTTGTACATGGATACGAGCAGTACTTC; CDR3aa: CSVVHGYEQYF
d_gene: TRBD1; abundance: .; v_gene: TRBV7-7; j_gene: TRBJ2-4; len: 19; CDR3nt: TGTGCCAGCAGCTTACTCTGGTCCGGGACAGGATTAGCCAAAAACATTCAGTACTTC; CDR3aa: CASSLLWSGTGLAKNIQYF
d_gene: .; abundance: .; v_gene: TRBV19; j_gene: TRBJ1-5; len: 16; CDR3nt: TGTGCCAGTAATCTTAGAGGGCTACAGGGAGTCCAGCCCCAGCATTTT; CDR3aa: CASNLRGLQGVQPQHF
d_gene: .; abundance: .; v_gene: TRBV20-1; j_gene: TRBJ1-5; len: 14; CDR3nt: TGCAGTGCTATGGTCAGGGGTTTTTATCAGCCCCAGCATTTT; CDR3aa: CSAMVRGFYQPQHF
d_gene: TRBD1; abundance: .; v_gene: TRBV24-1; j_gene: TRBJ2-2; len: 17; CDR3nt: TGTGCCACCAGTGATTCCGGGACAGGGTACTTCGCCGGGGAGCTGTTTTTT; CDR3aa: CATSDSGTGYFAGELFF
d_gene: TRBD2; abundance: few; v_gene: TRBV7-6; j_gene: TRBJ2-1; len: 17; CDR3nt: TGTGCCAGCAGCATCAATTACGGGGGGGCCCTGAGGAATGAGCAGTTCTTC; CDR3aa: CASSINYGGALRNEQFF
d_gene: .; abundance: many; v_gene: TRBV6-5; j_gene: TRBJ1-1; len: 11; CDR3nt: TGTGCCAGCAGCAAGGGCAGTGAAGCTTTCTTT; CDR3aa: CASSKGSEAFF
d_gene: TRBD1; abundance: few; v_gene: TRBV20-1; j_gene: TRBJ1-1; len: 15; CDR3nt: TGCAGTGCTAGACACCCAGGGGGCATGAACACTGAAGCTTTCTTT; CDR3aa: CSARHPGGMNTEAFF
d_gene: .; abundance: few; v_gene: TRBV5-4; j_gene: TRBJ2-7; len: 14; CDR3nt: TGTGCCAGCAGCGGCGGGGCCTCCACCTACGAGCAGTACTTC; CDR3aa: CASSGGASTYEQYF
d_gene: TRBD2; abundance: .; v_gene: TRBV18; j_gene: TRBJ2-1; len: 17; CDR3nt: TGTGCCAGCTCACCACGGGCTAGCGGGGGGACCTACAATGAGCAGTTCTTC; CDR3aa: CASSPRASGGTYNEQFF
d_gene: .; abundance: few; v_gene: TRBV28; j_gene: TRBJ2-6; len: 16; CDR3nt: TGTGCCAGCATCACTGGGCGTCTCTCTGGGGCCAACGTCCTGACTTTC; CDR3aa: CASITGRLSGANVLTF
d_gene: .; abundance: few; v_gene: TRBV3-1; j_gene: TRBJ1-5; len: 15; CDR3nt: TGTGCCAGCAGCCAAGAAGTAGGGTCGGGCCAGCCCCAGCATTTT; CDR3aa: CASSQEVGSGQPQHF
d_gene: TRBD1; abundance: .; v_gene: TRBV6-2/TRBV6-3; j_gene: TRBJ2-3; len: 15; CDR3nt: TGTGCCAGCAGCCCCGACAGGGCTAGCACAGATACGCAGTATTTT; CDR3aa: CASSPDRASTDTQYF
d_gene: TRBD2; abundance: few; v_gene: TRBV7-2; j_gene: TRBJ2-5; len: 16; CDR3nt: TGTGCCAGCAGCGTAGGACTAGCGGGGCTACAAGAGACCCAGTACTTC; CDR3aa: CASSVGLAGLQETQYF
d_gene: .; abundance: few; v_gene: TRBV29-1; j_gene: TRBJ1-2; len: 12; CDR3nt: TGCAGCGTTGAATCCCCCAACTATGGCTACACCTTC; CDR3aa: CSVESPNYGYTF
d_gene: .; abundance: few; v_gene: TRBV2; j_gene: TRBJ1-3; len: 15; CDR3nt: TGTGCCAGCAAACAACAGGAGAGCTCTGGAAACACCATATATTTT; CDR3aa: CASKQQESSGNTIYF
d_gene: .; abundance: few; v_gene: TRBV11-3; j_gene: TRBJ2-1; len: 16; CDR3nt: TGTGCCAGCAGTAGAACAGCAGGTAACTCCTACAATGAGCAGTTCTTC; CDR3aa: CASSRTAGNSYNEQFF
d_gene: .; abundance: .; v_gene: TRBV7-9; j_gene: TRBJ2-5; len: 13; CDR3nt: TGTGCCAGCAGCCGCCGACAGCAAGAGACCCAGTACTTC; CDR3aa: CASSRRQQETQYF
d_gene: .; abundance: .; v_gene: TRBV2; j_gene: TRBJ2-7; len: 12; CDR3nt: TGTGCCAGCAGCCGGCAGGGTAGAGAGCAGTACTTC; CDR3aa: CASSRQGREQYF
d_gene: .; abundance: few; v_gene: TRBV11-2; j_gene: TRBJ2-7; len: 13; CDR3nt: TGTGCCAGCAGCTTAAGTGGCCGCTACGAGCAGTACTTC; CDR3aa: CASSLSGRYEQYF
d_gene: .; abundance: few; v_gene: TRBV7-9; j_gene: TRBJ1-2; len: 15; CDR3nt: TGTGCCAGCAGCTTAGATACCGTTGGAGACTATGGCTACACCTTC; CDR3aa: CASSLDTVGDYGYTF
d_gene: .; abundance: .; v_gene: TRBV11-2; j_gene: TRBJ2-6; len: 13; CDR3nt: TGTGCCAGCAGCCCCGACAGTACCAACGTCCTGACTTTC; CDR3aa: CASSPDSTNVLTF
d_gene: .; abundance: .; v_gene: TRBV18; j_gene: TRBJ2-5; len: 13; CDR3nt: TGTGCCAGCTCACCAGGTTCCAAGCACACCCAGTACTTC; CDR3aa: CASSPGSKHTQYF